The 15 T cell receptor beta chains listed next were all sequenced from one sample in a study of blood T cells in healthy people across ages. Together with a sample-barcoded 5' primer, a J-beta primer mix was included in a second PCR lasting about 7 to 12 cycles. MiXCR, applied by TCRdb to the 5' RACE reads, yields one record per CDR3 protein. Among roughly 560,000 distinct CDR3 sequences listed, about 24% were seen once. The data were also submitted as part of a second study, on T cells of mothers and their children.

Sequencing was done on a sample of blood. These receptor sequences come from a boy aged 5-17 years in good health.

The rearrangement uses TRBV7-3 and TRBJ2-3; 9 positions match TRBD2. Trimming at V came to 1 base and at J to 3 bases, leaving 5 bases not matched to a gene. CDR3 length: 16 residues. Germline V gene sequence: CDR1 SGHTA, CDR2 FQGTGA. This chain's CDR3 is CASSLNGGGVTDTQYF. The CDR3 nucleotides read TGTGCCAGCAGCTTAAATGGCGGGGGGGTAACAGATACGCAGTATTTT.

The table lists this clonotype with many counts. V is TRBV7-9 and J is TRBJ2-6, with D tentatively TRBD1 (5 bases). This CDR3 is 19 amino acids long. Trimming shortened V by 6 bases and J by 0 bases, and 21 bases separated the two germline ends. Germline V lookup: CDR1 SEHNR, CDR2 FQNEAQ (reference sequence). This chain's CDR3 is CASRETEVTDSSGANVLTF. DNA of the CDR3: TGTGCCAGCAGGGAGACAGAAGTGACTGACAGCTCTGGGGCCAACGTCCTGACTTTC.

The table lists this clonotype with a few counts. This chain joins TRBV27 and TRBJ2-7, with 8 positions matching TRBD2. After removal of 6 bases from V and 2 bases from J, the junction contained 9 bases not matched to a gene. CDR3 size: 15 residues. CDR1 and CDR2 from the germline V gene are MNHEY and SMNVEV (reference sequence). The CDR3 spells CASRGWRGATYEQYF. DNA of the CDR3: TGTGCCAGCAGGGGTTGGCGGGGGGCAACCTACGAGCAGTACTTC.

The genes are TRBV24-1 and TRBJ2-7; the D is unclear. Judging by the DNA end, TRBJ2-1 fits better; the J call may be wrong. This CDR3 is 14 amino acids long. Per germline, CDR1 KGHDR and CDR2 SFDVKD. The CDR3 sequence: CATSGGRVYNEQFF. CDR3 nucleotide sequence: TGTGCCACCAGTGGCGGACGGGTTTACAATGAGCAGTTCTTC.

The chain carries TRBV24-1 and TRBJ2-3; D call uncertain. The CDR3 extends over 14 amino acids. The V end lost 8 bases, the J end lost 4 bases, and 15 bases lay between the germline ends. Germline lookup yields CDR1 KGHDR and CDR2 SFDVKD. The CDR3 DNA reads TGTGCCACCATCGCGGTGAAACCCTCAGATACGCAGTATTTT. Translation: CATIAVKPSDTQYF.

This clonotype was observed once. The CDR3 loop is CASSVPTGYSGANVLTF. CDR3 in DNA: TGTGCCAGCAGCGTTCCGACAGGGTACTCTGGGGCCAACGTCCTGACTTTC. J is TRBJ2-6 and V is TRBV9, with 7 nucleotides matching TRBD1. This CDR3 has 17 residues. Germline CDR1 reads SGDLS; CDR2 reads YYNGEE. The V gene end was trimmed by 2 bases and the J gene end by 0 bases; junction bases not matched to a gene: 5.

This clonotype was detected only a few times. V is TRBV29-1 and J is TRBJ2-1; 7 nucleotides align to TRBD2. V was clipped by 4 bases and J by 4 bases; unmatched bases: 10. CDR1 SQVTM and CDR2 ANQGSEA come from the germline V gene. This CDR3 is 15 amino acids long. The CDR3 reads CSVVGREGLYNEQFF. The CDR3 nucleotides read TGCAGCGTTGTTGGCAGGGAGGGCCTATACAATGAGCAGTTCTTC.

This clonotype was observed a few times. At one boundary the junction diverges from the germline segment, which might be a read error. The rearrangement uses TRBV7-7 and TRBJ2-1; possible D gene TRBD1, 7 bases. Per germline, CDR1 SSHAT and CDR2 FNYEAQ (reference sequence). The CDR3 sequence is 15 residues long. The CDR3 nucleotides are TGTGCTAGCAGCGGAGGAGGGGGCTCCGACAATGAGCAGTTCTTC. Translation gives CASSGGGGSDNEQFF. Looking up the rest from reference TRBV7-7 and TRBJ2-1 gives the full variable domain: GAGVSQSPRYKVTKRGQDVTLRCDPISSHATLYWYQQALGQGPEFLTYFNYEAQPDKSGLPSDRFSAERPEGSISTLTIQRTEQRDSAMYRCASSGGGGSDNEQFFGPGTRLTVL.

This clonotype was found a few times. V is TRBV7-9 and J is TRBJ2-3, with 9 nucleotides matching TRBD1. J was trimmed by 6 bases and V by 5 bases; bases with no gene match: 9. CDR1 is SEHNR and CDR2 is FQNEAQ in the germline V gene (reference sequence). This CDR3 comprises 15 residues. Here the CDR3 reads CASSPTGGQADTQYF. Written as DNA, the CDR3 is TGTGCCAGCAGCCCGACAGGGGGTCAGGCGGATACGCAGTATTTT.

The chain links TRBV29-1 to TRBJ2-7; no definite D call. Germline assignment: CDR1 SQVTM and CDR2 ANQGSEA. The V end lost 5 bases, the J end lost 1 base, and 27 bases lay between the germline ends. The CDR3 has 18 amino acids. The CDR3 nucleotides read TGCAGCGTTCAATCCGGGTCGCGTTTAAGATTAGATTCCTACGAGCAGTACTTC. It yields the protein CSVQSGSRLRLDSYEQYF.

V usage is TRBV20-1 and J usage is TRBJ2-3, with D possibly called TRBD1 or TRBD2 (5 bases each). This CDR3 comprises 12 residues. The V gene lost 3 bases and the J gene lost 9 bases, with 13 bases spanning the gap. From germline, CDR1 is DFQATT and CDR2 SNEGSKA (reference sequence). The CDR3 DNA sequence: TGCAGTGCTAGCGATGTGGGGGTCACGCAGTATTTT. This translates into CSASDVGVTQYF.

This rearrangement joins TRBV28 to TRBJ1-5; D is possibly TRBD1 (5 bases). The CDR3 totals 17 residues. CDR1 is MDHEN, CDR2 SYDVKM, per germline. V lost 6 bases, J lost 1 base, and 19 bases lay in between. CDR3 in amino acids: CASRGDLNRRSNQPQHF. CDR3 bases: TGTGCCAGCAGGGGGGATCTAAACCGCAGAAGCAATCAGCCCCAGCATTTT.

The chain recombines TRBV28 with TRBJ1-5; TRBD1 matches at 11 bases. Germline CDR1 MDHEN, CDR2 SYDVKM. The CDR3 totals 17 residues. V trimming: 6 bases; J trimming: 7 bases; junction bases outside the gene matches: 14. Here the CDR3 reads CASSLDPGQGVSQPQHF. In nucleotides, the CDR3 is TGTGCCAGCAGCCTAGATCCGGGACAGGGGGTTAGCCAGCCCCAGCATTTT.

Only a few counts were recorded for this clonotype. V gene TRBV15 combines with J gene TRBJ2-7; possible D gene TRBD1, 5 bases. Germline V CDR1 and CDR2: LNHNV, YYDKDF (reference sequence). The V gene lost 5 bases and the J gene lost 0 bases, with 11 bases spanning the gap. This CDR3 contains 14 residues. CDR3 loop: CATSLDQGSYEQYF. DNA of the CDR3: TGTGCCACCAGCCTAGACCAGGGCTCCTACGAGCAGTACTTC.

This chain joins TRBV30 and TRBJ1-1; D gene uncertain. This CDR3 is 12 amino acids long. Germline V gene lookup returns CDR1 GTSNPN and CDR2 SVGIG (reference sequence). Trimming pared 4 bases from V and 3 bases from J, leaving 9 bases between. The CDR3 loop is CAWMAQYTEAFF. The CDR3 nucleotides read TGTGCCTGGATGGCACAGTACACTGAAGCTTTCTTT.